The 13 T cell receptor beta chains reported below all come from one sample, sequenced in a study of T-cell memory formation after mild COVID-19. MiXCR was run by TCRdb on the 5' RACE reads, yielding one entry per CDR3 protein. Seen here are 450,000 to 650,000 distinct CDR3 sequences, approximately 20% observed once, and the top ten hold about an eighth. The specimen was PBMCs or a T cell subset sorted from them (not recorded which). The receptors here all came from an adult woman who had mild COVID-19 (a few samples of this study predate the infection). Cell type and time point are not known.

This chain joins TRBV5-1 and TRBJ1-6; the D gene is possibly TRBD1 (5 bases). CDR1 is SGHRS and CDR2 is YFSETQ in the germline V gene. With 0 bases removed from V and 6 bases from J, the gap between germline ends came to 10 bases. The CDR3 totals 15 residues. In DNA form, the CDR3 reads TGCGCCAGCAGCTTGGCCGCAGGGCCTAATTCACCCCTCCACTTT. Its translation: CASSLAAGPNSPLHF.

This clonotype was seen a few times. The V gene is TRBV5-1, the J gene TRBJ2-6; no definite D call. V was trimmed by 0 bases and J by 0 bases, leaving 10 bases between them. Germline loops: CDR1 SGHRS, CDR2 YFSETQ. This CDR3 has 17 amino acids. CDR3 coding DNA: TGCGCCAGCAGCTTGGGGTCGGAGAGCTCTGGGGCCAACGTCCTGACTTTC. Its translation: CASSLGSESSGANVLTF.

This clonotype was seen more than once but under ten times. The chain carries TRBV21-1 and TRBJ1-1. TRBV21-1 is reported as a pseudogene. This CDR3 region has 13 residues. The CDR3 loop reads CASSKAKFTEAFF. CDR3 in DNA: TGTGCCAGCAGCAAAGCTAAGTTTACTGAAGCTTTCTTT.

The V and J genes are TRBV20-1 and TRBJ2-2; the match to TRBD2 covers 9 bases. This CDR3 is 16 amino acids long. Germline CDR1 DFQATT, CDR2 SNEGSKA (reference sequence). J lost 6 bases, V lost 1 base, and 9 bases had no gene match. The CDR3 sequence: CSARASLAGSSGELFF. CDR3 in DNA: TGCAGTGCTAGAGCGAGTCTAGCGGGGTCGTCCGGGGAGCTGTTTTTT.

This clonotype was observed many times. This chain connects TRBV20-1 to TRBJ1-2, with 7 positions matching TRBD1. V gave up 3 bases and J gave up 6 bases; unmatched junction bases: 7. The germline gives CDR1 DFQATT, CDR2 SNEGSKA (reference sequence). The CDR3 spans 13 residues. The CDR3 loop is CSASPRDSDGYTF. CDR3 nucleotide sequence: TGCAGTGCTAGTCCCCGGGACAGCGATGGCTACACCTTC.

This clonotype has a handful of counts. CDR3 protein: CASSSLWTGLSGANVLTF. The CDR3 nucleotides read TGTGCCAGCAGTTCCTTATGGACAGGGCTCTCTGGGGCCAACGTCCTGACTTTC. The chain combines TRBV6-2 or TRBV6-3 with TRBJ2-6; TRBD1 matches 8 bases. This CDR3 is built from 18 residues. CDR1 is MNHEY and CDR2 is SVGEGT in the germline V gene. Trimming took 4 bases from V and 0 from J; bases not matched to a gene: 8.

The genes are TRBV3-1 and TRBJ2-1, with TRBD1 matching 9 bases. Germline V gives CDR1 LGHDT, CDR2 YNNKEL (reference sequence). This CDR3 contains 13 residues. With 9 bases clipped from V and 10 bases from J, the junction kept 10 bases outside the gene matches. The CDR3 protein is CASLSDRGMEQFF. The CDR3 region has the DNA TGTGCCAGTCTCTCGGACAGGGGTATGGAGCAGTTCTTC.

The sample holds a few counts of this clonotype. The chain couples TRBV7-9 to TRBJ2-2; D might be TRBD1 (5 bases). The CDR3 has 15 amino acids. Germline V lookup: CDR1 SEHNR, CDR2 FQNEAQ (reference sequence). Trimming pared 5 bases from V and 2 bases from J, leaving 12 bases between. The CDR3, as DNA: TGTGCCAGCAGCACAGGCCCATTTAACACCGGGGAGCTGTTTTTT. This sequence encodes CASSTGPFNTGELFF.

This clonotype has only a few counts. This chain uses TRBV7-2 with TRBJ2-1; 13 bases line up with TRBD2. Per the germline V gene, CDR1 is SGHTA and CDR2 is FQGNSA. V was pared by 2 bases and J by 4 bases, with 14 bases of the junction left unmatched. The CDR3 is 20 residues long. The CDR3 here is CASSLNGGLPGLAGYNEQFF. The DNA for the CDR3 is TGTGCCAGCAGCTTAAACGGGGGTCTCCCGGGACTAGCGGGGTACAATGAGCAGTTCTTC.

V usage is TRBV20-1 and J usage is TRBJ1-1; D remains ambiguous. V dropped 3 bases and J dropped 4 bases, with 9 bases sitting between them. The CDR3 has 12 residues. The V gene's germline CDR1 is DFQATT and CDR2 SNEGSKA (reference sequence). CDR3 DNA sequence: TGCAGTGCTAGCACAGCGGTCACTGAAGCTTTCTTT. Encoded protein: CSASTAVTEAFF.

There are a few counts of this clonotype. The chain has TRBV18 and TRBJ1-5, with 8 bases aligning to TRBD1. Germline trimming cut 5 bases from V and 5 bases from J; bases unmatched to any gene: 2. The CDR3 spans 13 residues. From germline, CDR1 is KGHSH and CDR2 LQKENI. The CDR3 loop is CASSSTGDQPQHF. DNA of the CDR3: TGTGCCAGCTCATCGACAGGGGATCAGCCCCAGCATTTT.

The chain combines TRBV7-9 with TRBJ2-1, with TRBD2 matching 7 bases. There are 14 residues in the CDR3. Germline trimming cut 7 bases from V and 12 bases from J; bases unmatched to any gene: 15. From germline, CDR1 is SEHNR and CDR2 FQNEAQ (reference sequence). The CDR3: CASIGSMGRAAQFF. CDR3 coding DNA: TGTGCCAGCATTGGGTCTATGGGGAGGGCCGCGCAGTTCTTC.

This clonotype showed up many times. V and J are TRBV7-8 and TRBJ2-1; TRBD1 agrees at 8 bases. CDR1 is SGHVS and CDR2 is FQNEAQ in the germline V gene. The junction had 10 bases not matched to a gene; V was cut back by 6 bases and J by 6 bases. This CDR3 has 15 amino acids. CDR3: CASRTRQGLGNEQFF. For the CDR3, the DNA is TGTGCCAGCAGAACCCGACAGGGGCTTGGCAATGAGCAGTTCTTC.